This T cell receptor (beta chain) originates from a study of blood T cell repertoires in COVID-19. Cohort 3 donors counted as recovered after two negative PCRs, clearance, or resolved symptoms. Methods used by the authors: Amplification with reference gene primers provided the estimates of nucleated cell counts. Only in-frame clones appear in the TCRdb table, and some are missing; sequencing was by immunoSEQ multiplex PCR. Clone size and V and J calls were adopted from that table, with D and trimming inferred from the DNA. Among around 250,000 clones listed, 80% to 90% were seen once. This clone was recorded only once. CDR3 length: 17 amino acids. The V gene's germline CDR1 is MGHRA and CDR2 YSYEKL. V dropped 3 bases and J dropped 3; count of bases not matched to a gene: 6.

Source material: PBMCs or T cells enriched from blood (not recorded which). The V and J genes are TRBV4-1 and TRBJ1-5, with 12 nucleotides matching TRBD1. The origin of this receptor is a woman aged 45-60 years who had recovered from COVID-19. The CDR3 loop is CASSQGQGALVNQPQHF. In nucleotides, the CDR3 is TGCGCCAGCAGCCAGGGACAGGGGGCGCTGGTCAATCAGCCCCAGCATTTT.